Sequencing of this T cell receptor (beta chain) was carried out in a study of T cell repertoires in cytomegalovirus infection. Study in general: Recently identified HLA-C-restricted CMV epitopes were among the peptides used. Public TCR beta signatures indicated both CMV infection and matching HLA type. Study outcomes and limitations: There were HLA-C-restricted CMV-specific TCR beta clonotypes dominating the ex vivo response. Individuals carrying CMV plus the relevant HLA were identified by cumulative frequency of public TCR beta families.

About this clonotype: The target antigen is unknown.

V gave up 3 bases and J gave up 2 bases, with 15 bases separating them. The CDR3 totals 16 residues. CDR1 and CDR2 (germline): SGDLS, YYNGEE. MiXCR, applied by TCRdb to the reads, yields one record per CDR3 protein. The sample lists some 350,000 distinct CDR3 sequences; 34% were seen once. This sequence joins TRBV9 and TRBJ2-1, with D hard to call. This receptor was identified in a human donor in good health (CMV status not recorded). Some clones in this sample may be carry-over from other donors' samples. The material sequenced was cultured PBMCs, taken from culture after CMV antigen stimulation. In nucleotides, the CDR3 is TGTGCCAGCAGCGCCTCCGGGTTGAAGCCCTACAATGAGCAGTTCTTC. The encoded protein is CASSASGLKPYNEQFF.